This T cell receptor (beta chain) was recovered during a study of T and B cells in COVID-19 patients. TRB rearrangements were amplified by multiplex PCR with BIOMED2 TRB-A/B primers. TCRdb processed the multiplex PCR reads anew with MiXCR; each CDR3 protein has one entry. This table has about 22,000 distinct CDR3 sequences, roughly 29% appearing once. Blood genomic DNA input for TRB amplification was 250-500 ng. The CDR3 is 16 amino acids. V gave up 0 bases and J gave up 5 bases; unmatched junction bases: 8. Germline CDR1 and CDR2: PRHDT and FYEKMQ (reference sequence). Study-wide points: At recovery TRB diversity and richness exceeded healthy donors, after highly clonal active COVID-19 repertoires.

This clonotype appeared many times. What it recognizes is unknown. The rearrangement uses TRBV13 and TRBJ2-5; 8 bases match TRBD2. Input material: blood. The receptor comes from a human donor who had recovered from COVID-19. CDR3 loop: CASSLGLAGGGETQYF. The CDR3 DNA reads TGTGCCAGCAGCTTAGGCCTTGCGGGAGGTGGGGAGACCCAGTACTTC.